The 10 T cell receptor beta chains reported below all come from one sample, sequenced in a study of beta chain features in type 1 diabetes. Study-wide findings and caveats: There was a moderate but significant shortening of TCRB CDR3s in all four CD4+ subsets of Type 1 diabetes patients.

Their antigens remain unidentified. Every bit of the isolated RNA underwent reverse transcription, so sequencing read expressed TCRB transcripts. Some clones are missing from TCRdb's copy, which holds only in-frame ones; the method was immunoSEQ multiplex PCR. The profile shows 500,000 to 800,000 clones, 9.5% to 15% of them singletons. The sequenced sample consisted of naive CD4+ T cells from blood. The source is a man aged 30 to 39 with type 1 diabetes.

The V and J genes are TRBV19 and TRBJ2-1; no firm D call. From germline, CDR1 is LNHDA and CDR2 SQIVND (reference sequence). This CDR3 has 13 residues. V was shortened by 2 bases and J by 6 bases, with 8 bases between the two germline ends. CDR3 protein: CASSIRAPNEQFF. The DNA for the CDR3 is TGTGCCAGTAGTATAAGAGCGCCCAATGAGCAGTTCTTC.

This clone has more than one count but fewer than ten. This chain joins TRBV29-1 and TRBJ1-1; TRBD1 might be the D (6 bases). The CDR3 is 13 amino acids. Germline V CDR1 and CDR2: SQVTM, ANQGSEA. V was trimmed by 4 bases and J by 7 bases, leaving 16 bases between them. CDR3 sequence reads: CSVARDRDNEAFF. CDR3 coding DNA: TGCAGCGTTGCCAGGGACCGGGACAATGAAGCTTTCTTT.

This clone showed up just a few times. V is TRBV21-1 and J is TRBJ2-1; the D call TRBD1 from the table was never checked on the DNA. TRBV21-1 is reported as a pseudogene. CDR3 length equals 15 residues. CDR3: CASVRQVGSYNEQFF. The CDR3 bases are TGTGCCAGCGTCCGACAGGTTGGCTCCTACAATGAGCAGTTCTTC.

J is TRBJ1-1 and V is TRBV7-2, with a weak D call TRBD1 (5 bases). The CDR3 is 16 residues long. Deletions cut 5 bases from V and 2 bases from J, with 18 bases between. The V gene's germline CDR1 is SGHTA and CDR2 FQGNSA. The CDR3 loop is CASSPQSPDINTEAFF. CDR3 in DNA: TGTGCCAGCAGCCCACAATCCCCGGACATCAACACTGAAGCTTTCTTT.

A few counts support this clone. The J gene is TRBJ1-2, the V gene TRBV7-9; 7 bases line up with TRBD1. The junction had 4 bases not matched to a gene; V was cut back by 4 bases and J by 5 bases. CDR3 length: 13 amino acids. The germline CDR1 and CDR2 sequences are SEHNR and FQNEAQ (reference sequence). The CDR3 is CASSSIQGYGYTF. The CDR3 bases are TGTGCCAGCAGCTCGATACAGGGGTATGGCTACACCTTC. Combining the CDR3 with reference TRBV7-9 and TRBJ1-2 gives the whole variable domain DTGVSQNPRHKITKRGQNVTFRCDPISEHNRLYWYRQTLGQGPEFLTYFQNEAQLEKSRLLSDRFSAERPKGSFSTLEIQRTEQGDSAMYLCASSSIQGYGYTFGSGTRLTVV.

The chain joins TRBV10-3 to TRBJ2-1; 8 bases match TRBD2. V was pared by 5 bases and J by 4 bases, with 4 bases of the junction left unmatched. The CDR3 spans 14 residues. CDR1 and CDR2 (germline): ENHRY, SYGVKD. The CDR3 sequence is CAISSRGGYNEQFF. CDR3 nucleotide sequence: TGTGCCATCAGTAGCCGGGGGGGTTACAATGAGCAGTTCTTC.

This clone was found a few times. For the CDR3, the DNA is TGTGCCTGGAGTTTCGTACTCTCCTACAATGAGCAGTTCTTC. This sequence encodes CAWSFVLSYNEQFF. J is TRBJ2-1 and V is TRBV30; D unresolved. Trimming cost V 2 bases and J 0 bases, with 8 bases left between them. CDR1 is GTSNPN, CDR2 SVGIG, per germline (reference sequence). The CDR3 runs to 14 residues.

The V call is TRBV4-3, the J call TRBJ1-2; tentatively, D is TRBD1 (5 bases). Germline assignment: CDR1 LGHNA and CDR2 YSLEER. The CDR3 consists of 14 residues. The germline V and J ends were trimmed by 4 bases and 3 bases, with 12 bases remaining between them. CDR3 DNA: TGCGCCAGCAGCCGAGTAGGGGATGACTATGGCTACACCTTC. Translation: CASSRVGDDYGYTF.

The chain joins TRBV4-3 to TRBJ1-2; 10 bases are a match to TRBD1. This CDR3 is built from 15 residues. Looked up from germline, CDR1 is LGHNA and CDR2 is YSLEER. The trim removed 4 bases at V and 8 bases at J, leaving 10 bases unmatched. The CDR3 reads CASSRGQGNTNGYTF. The CDR3 DNA follows: TGCGCCAGCAGCCGGGGACAGGGGAACACCAACGGCTACACCTTC.

This clone was observed a few times. The gene calls are TRBV10-3 and TRBJ2-5, with D perhaps TRBD2 (7 bases). V dropped 0 bases and J dropped 5 bases, with 16 bases sitting between them. Germline CDR1 is ENHRY and CDR2 is SYGVKD. There are 16 residues in the CDR3. CDR3 loop: CAISESVGGGSETQYF. CDR3 DNA sequence: TGTGCCATCAGTGAGTCGGTGGGCGGGGGCAGTGAGACCCAGTACTTC.